The clone carrying this TCR beta chain was seen only a few times. What it recognizes is unknown. This sample was included in a study of OX40 agonist ivuxolimab in advanced cancers. Points from the study as a whole: Researchers report that CD8+ T cells had, on average, more expanded clones than CD4+. The antigen specificity of the peripheral T cells (those that were expanded) was not determined. Among the least clonally expanded were partial responders at 0.1-3.0 mg/kg.

The table came from immunoSEQ multiplex PCR; TCRdb's copy has only in-frame clones and leaves some out. Of around 84,000 clones listed, approximately 84% are singletons. Patients were excluded for autoimmune disease history or systemic immunosuppression. The input for sequencing was CD4+ or CD8+ T cells sorted from blood, taken in a trial of the OX40 agonist ivuxolimab. This TCR was sampled from an adult with an advanced solid tumor such as melanoma, head and neck, liver or kidney cancer.

The DNA of the CDR3 is TGCGCCAGCAGCGTTGGACAGGGGAGGGTGTTTTTT. Translation gives CASSVGQGRVFF. The chain carries TRBV4-1 and TRBJ2-2, with 9 bases lining up with TRBD1. The CDR3 consists of 12 residues. Germline trimming cut 5 bases from V and 15 bases from J; bases unmatched to any gene: 7. Germline loops: CDR1 MGHRA, CDR2 YSYEKL.